This note documents a single T cell receptor beta chain sequence. The target of this receptor is not known. Base-call qualities are not available, and no considerably larger clone is one nucleotide away. These data come from a study of blood T cell repertoires in COVID-19 (dated by TCRdb to about 2020). Study-level background: Samples covering the acute and convalescent phases of COVID-19 were provided by collaborators in the United States, Italy and Spain. The prospective study material was composed of cDNA or gDNA derived from T cells, B-cell-depleted T cells, or PBMCs. Subjects who had been exposed to COVID-19, were actively infected with it, or had recovered from it provided the deeply sampled blood TCRbeta repertoires that made up the dataset. A freely available public database, intended as a resource for researchers studying the immune response to SARS-CoV-2, is where the repertoires were released. Samples were obtained from the ongoing ImmuneRACE study (first 160 participants) and from 1,000 to 1,500 subjects provided by 6 global collaborators. Nearly every sample came with metadata listing a de-identified subject ID, COVID-19 status, age in years and sex. HLA class I and class II types, where available, came from metadata supplied by the sample provider rather than from assay-based typing. What the work shows at the level of the full study, not this receptor alone: Clinical and demographic metadata were provided uncurated, with the amount varying by source and participant.

A second Seattle source provided samples from volunteer blood donors who had recovered from COVID-19. Each collaborating institution followed its own protocols to collect whole blood in K2EDTA tubes. For TCRbeta analysis, collaborator samples were shipped as frozen whole blood, as isolated PBMCs, or as DNA extracted from either sample type. The immunoSEQ Assay, a bias-controlled multiplex PCR, was used to amplify TCRbeta CDR3 regions from genomic DNA. From the authors' description of their analysis: The number of nucleated cells in each sample was estimated by amplification of reference gene primers within the assay. To quantify the absolute abundance of each unique TCRbeta CDR3 rearrangement, sequence reads were collapsed and filtered. For each sample, productive Simpson clonality was calculated as the square root of Simpson's diversity index across productive rearrangements. The clones in this table, taken by TCRdb from immuneACCESS, are in-frame only. Not every clone is retained; where verified, under half of the shortfall comes from an unresolved V gene, and the cause of the rest is unknown. Clone size and the V and J calls come from that table; the DNA yielded D and trimming. The sample data list about 100,000 clones, and over 60% of these were observed just once. In total, the top ten clones hold roughly 8.6% of the sample.

This clonotype originated in a man aged 45 to 65 who had recovered from COVID-19. Sequenced: peripheral blood.

The nucleotides read TGTGCCAGCAGCCAAGATTTACTAGCGGGAGAGCAGTTCTTC. It is translated as CASSQDLLAGEQFF. The rearrangement joined TRBV14 to TRBJ2-1; 10 junctional bases match TRBD2. Trimming leaves V shorter by 0 bases and J shorter by 10 bases, with the junction holding 3 bases beyond the gene matches. The germline V gene encodes CDR1 SGHDN and CDR2 FVKESK. The CDR3 numbers 14 residues from cysteine through phenylalanine. The CDR3 DNA has 42 bases and is translated from base 1.